The T cell receptor beta chain described here comes from a study of OX40 agonist ivuxolimab in advanced cancers. Study as a whole: Ivuxolimab is a fully human IgG2 antibody that activates OX40 (CD134). Antecedent anti-PD-1, anti-PD-L1 or anti-CTLA-4 therapy was permissible, with roughly 36% having received some.

Generated by immunoSEQ multiplex PCR, the TCRdb table keeps only in-frame clones and is missing some. Of 13,000 or so clones listed, around 83% were seen once; the top ten hold roughly 40%. The ends were cut back, 3 bases at V and 1 base at J, with 10 bases in the middle. The CDR3 has 15 amino acids. The germline gives CDR1 SEHNR, CDR2 FQNEAQ (reference sequence). Regarding this clone: No antigen is known for it.

Study findings and constraints: Among T cells, CD8+ cells averaged more expanded clones than CD4+ cells. Patients with a partial response at 0.1-3.0 mg/kg had among the lowest clonal expansion.

The rearrangement joins TRBV7-9 to TRBJ1-5; no clear D gene. The clonotype was recovered from an adult with an advanced solid tumor such as melanoma, head and neck, liver or kidney cancer. Sequenced here: CD4+ or CD8+ T cells sorted from blood, sampled in a trial of the OX40 agonist ivuxolimab. The CDR3 region has the DNA TGTGCCAGCAGCTTCTCGGGGTCCAGCAATCAGCCCCAGCATTTT. It encodes CASSFSGSSNQPQHF.